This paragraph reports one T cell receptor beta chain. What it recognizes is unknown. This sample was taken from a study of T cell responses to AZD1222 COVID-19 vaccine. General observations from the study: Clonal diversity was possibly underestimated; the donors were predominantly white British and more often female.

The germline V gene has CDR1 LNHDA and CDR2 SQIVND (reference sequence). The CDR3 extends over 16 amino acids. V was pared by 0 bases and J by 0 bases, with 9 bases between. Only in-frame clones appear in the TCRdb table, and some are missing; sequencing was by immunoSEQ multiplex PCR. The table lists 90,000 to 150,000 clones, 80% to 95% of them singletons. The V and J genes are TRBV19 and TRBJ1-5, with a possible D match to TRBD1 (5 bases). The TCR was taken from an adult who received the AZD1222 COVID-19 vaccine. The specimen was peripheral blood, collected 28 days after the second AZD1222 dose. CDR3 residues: CASSIEWDPSNQPQHF. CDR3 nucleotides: TGTGCCAGTAGTATAGAGTGGGACCCTAGCAATCAGCCCCAGCATTTT.